These 4 T cell receptor beta chains share one sample of origin, sequenced in a study of blood T cells in healthy people across ages. A J-beta primer mix and a sample-barcoded 5' primer were used in a second PCR of about 7 to 12 cycles. TCRdb re-called the 5' RACE reads with MiXCR, one entry per CDR3 protein. In the table there are about 650,000 distinct CDR3 sequences, about 34% of which are singletons. Material for sequencing was blood. The receptors originated from a woman older than 75 in good health.

The gene calls are TRBV7-2 and TRBJ1-5; 7 nucleotides match TRBD1. The CDR3 has 14 amino acids. The ends lost 5 bases at V and 9 bases at J; junction bases unmatched: 10. CDR1 is SGHTA, CDR2 FQGNSA, per germline. CDR3 amino acids: CASSVDRILGPQHF. In DNA, the CDR3 is TGTGCCAGCAGCGTGGACAGGATCTTGGGGCCCCAGCATTTT.

This clonotype was counted between two and nine times. J is TRBJ2-3 and V is TRBV9; possible D gene TRBD2, 7 bases. CDR1 SGDLS and CDR2 YYNGEE come from the germline V gene. The V gene lost 3 bases and the J gene lost 5 bases, with 13 bases spanning the gap. The CDR3 spans 14 residues. The CDR3 here is CASSEGGGRDTQYF. DNA of the CDR3: TGTGCCAGCAGCGAGGGGGGGGGCCGAGATACGCAGTATTTT.

The CDR3 loop reads CASRQGPNDEQYF. CDR3 nucleotide sequence: TGTGCCAGCAGACAGGGTCCTAACGACGAGCAGTACTTC. The chain recombines TRBV7-6 with TRBJ2-5; possibly TRBD1 for D (6 bases). The J call may be faulty, since TRBJ2-7 better matches the DNA end. Per the germline V gene, CDR1 is SGHVS and CDR2 is FNYEAQ. The CDR3 sequence is 13 residues long.

This clonotype was seen at least ten times. The chain recombines TRBV7-8 with TRBJ2-7, with D perhaps TRBD1 or TRBD2 (5 bases each). CDR1 SGHVS and CDR2 FQNEAQ come from the germline V gene. CDR3 length: 16 amino acids. V shed 0 bases and J shed 0 bases, with 12 bases lying between them. In DNA, the CDR3 is TGTGCCAGCAGCTTAGCGGGGCTAGCCCCCTCCTACGAGCAGTACTTC. This codes for CASSLAGLAPSYEQYF.